A single sample gave rise to the 6 T cell receptor beta chains below, sequenced in a study of T cells after yellow fever vaccination. TCRdb called the 5' RACE reads again in MiXCR, with one record for every CDR3 protein. Here the sample spans 300,000 to 350,000 distinct CDR3 sequences, roughly 4.3% being singletons. The sequencing used PBMCs, collected 5 days after the yellow fever booster vaccination. Every receptor here comes from a man between 18 and 29 years old who received the YFV17D yellow fever vaccine.

The chain employs TRBV20-1 and TRBJ1-2; D gene ambiguous. This CDR3 region has 12 residues. Per the germline V gene, CDR1 is DFQATT and CDR2 is SNEGSKA (reference sequence). The CDR3, as DNA: TGCAGGCCGGCCGGGGAAGAGGATGGCTACACCTTC. This codes for CRPAGEEDGYTF.

This clonotype came up many times. The chain combines TRBV15 with TRBJ1-6; 10 bases agree with TRBD1. The J segment lost 6 bases and the V segment lost 3 bases, leaving 8 bases of the junction unmatched. The V gene's germline CDR1 is LNHNV and CDR2 YYDKDF (reference sequence). There are 17 residues in the CDR3. The CDR3: CATSRKIGTGVNSPLHF. The CDR3 DNA is TGTGCCACCAGCAGGAAGATTGGGACAGGGGTTAATTCACCCCTCCACTTT.

This clonotype was counted between two and nine times. This sequence joins TRBV9 and TRBJ2-7, with 8 positions matching TRBD1. V gave up 0 bases and J gave up 2 bases; unmatched junction bases: 4. The germline CDR1 and CDR2 sequences are SGDLS and YYNGEE. The CDR3 has 15 residues. In DNA form, the CDR3 reads TGTGCCAGCAGCGTAGGGGGACAGGTACCCTACGAGCAGTACTTC. Its translation: CASSVGGQVPYEQYF. The whole variable domain, filled in from reference TRBV9 and TRBJ2-7, reads DSGVTQTPKHLITATGQRVTLRCSPRSGDLSVYWYQQSLDQGLQFLIQYYNGEERAKGNILERFSAQQFPDLHSELNLSSLELGDSALYFCASSVGGQVPYEQYFGPGTRLTVT.

This chain connects TRBV5-1 to TRBJ2-2; D remains ambiguous. The germline V gene encodes CDR1 SGHRS and CDR2 YFSETQ. This CDR3 spans 13 amino acids. Deletions cut 4 bases from V and 1 base from J, with 5 bases between. This CDR3 is CASSIENTGELFF. In DNA, the CDR3 is TGCGCCAGCAGCATTGAGAACACCGGGGAGCTGTTTTTT.

This clonotype was seen a handful of times. The genes are TRBV7-2 and TRBJ2-3, with a possible D match to TRBD1 (5 bases). Germline-derived CDR1 and CDR2 are SGHTA and FQGNSA. The V end lost 3 bases, the J end lost 0 bases, and 19 bases lay between the germline ends. CDR3 size: 18 residues. The CDR3 reads CASSFTGIYSTSTDTQYF. As DNA, the CDR3 is TGTGCCAGCAGCTTTACAGGAATCTACTCCACTAGCACAGATACGCAGTATTTT. Variable domain in full (rest from reference TRBV7-2 and TRBJ2-3): GAGVSQSPSNKVTEKGKDVELRCDPISGHTALYWYRQSLGQGLEFLIYFQGNSAPDKSGLPSDRFSAERTGGSVSTLTIQRTQQEDSAVYLCASSFTGIYSTSTDTQYFGPGTRLTVL.

The sample holds many counts of this clonotype. The genes are TRBV7-2 and TRBJ2-5, with D unclear. CDR1 and CDR2 from the germline V gene are SGHTA and FQGNSA. CDR3 length equals 13 residues. Trimming took off 1 base at V and 4 bases at J, with 7 bases between the two ends. CDR3 loop: CASSLDQLETQYF. DNA for the CDR3: TGTGCCAGCAGCTTAGACCAATTAGAGACCCAGTACTTC.